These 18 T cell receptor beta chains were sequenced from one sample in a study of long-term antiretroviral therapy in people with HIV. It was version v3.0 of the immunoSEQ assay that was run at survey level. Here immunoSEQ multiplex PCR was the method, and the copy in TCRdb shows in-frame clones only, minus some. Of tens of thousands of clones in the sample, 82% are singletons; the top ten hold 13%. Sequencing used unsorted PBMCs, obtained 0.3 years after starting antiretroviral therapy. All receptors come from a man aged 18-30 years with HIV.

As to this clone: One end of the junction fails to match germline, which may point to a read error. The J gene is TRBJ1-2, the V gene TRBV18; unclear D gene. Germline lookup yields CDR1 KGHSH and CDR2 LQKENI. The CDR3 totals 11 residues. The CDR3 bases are TGTGCCAGCTCACCACTTGGTTATGGACGCTTC. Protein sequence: CASSPLGYGRF. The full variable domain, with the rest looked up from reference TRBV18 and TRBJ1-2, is NAGVMQNPRHLVRRRGQEARLRCSPMKGHSHVYWYRQLPEEGLKFMVYLQKENIIDESGMPKERFSAEFPKEGPSILRIQQVVRGDSAAYFCASSPLGYGRFGSGTRLTVV.

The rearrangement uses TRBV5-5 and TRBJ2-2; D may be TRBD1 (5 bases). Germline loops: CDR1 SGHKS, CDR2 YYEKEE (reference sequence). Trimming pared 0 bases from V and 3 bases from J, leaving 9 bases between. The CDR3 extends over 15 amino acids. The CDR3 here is CASSLVQGYTGELFF. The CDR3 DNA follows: TGTGCCAGCAGCTTGGTTCAGGGATACACCGGGGAGCTGTTTTTT.

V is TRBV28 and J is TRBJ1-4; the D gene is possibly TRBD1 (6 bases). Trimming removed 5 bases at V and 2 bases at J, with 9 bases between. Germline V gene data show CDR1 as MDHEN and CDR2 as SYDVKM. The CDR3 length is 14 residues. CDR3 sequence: CASSTTGTNEKLFF. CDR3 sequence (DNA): TGTGCCAGCAGTACTACAGGGACTAATGAAAAACTGTTTTTT.

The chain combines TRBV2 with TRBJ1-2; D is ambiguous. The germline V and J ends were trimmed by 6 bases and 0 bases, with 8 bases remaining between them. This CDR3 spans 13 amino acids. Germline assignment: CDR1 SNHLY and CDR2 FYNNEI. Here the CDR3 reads CASRGPPNYGYTF. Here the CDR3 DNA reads TGTGCCAGCAGGGGCCCTCCTAACTATGGCTACACCTTC.

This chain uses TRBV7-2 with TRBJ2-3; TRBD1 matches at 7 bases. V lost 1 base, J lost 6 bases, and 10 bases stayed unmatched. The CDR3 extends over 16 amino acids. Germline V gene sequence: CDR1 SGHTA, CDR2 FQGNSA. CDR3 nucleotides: TGTGCCAGCAGCTTAGGTGACAGGGTTAGGGGGGATACGCAGTATTTT. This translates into CASSLGDRVRGDTQYF.

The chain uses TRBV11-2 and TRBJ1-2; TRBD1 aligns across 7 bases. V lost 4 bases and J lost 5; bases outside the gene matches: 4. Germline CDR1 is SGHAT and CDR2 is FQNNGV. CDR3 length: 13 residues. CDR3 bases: TGTGCCAGCAGCTCCACAGGGGATTATGGCTACACCTTC. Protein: CASSSTGDYGYTF.

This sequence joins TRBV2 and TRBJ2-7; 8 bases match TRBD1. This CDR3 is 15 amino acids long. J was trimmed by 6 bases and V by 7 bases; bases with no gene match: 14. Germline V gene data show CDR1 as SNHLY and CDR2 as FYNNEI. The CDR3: CASIEGQGNSLEQYF. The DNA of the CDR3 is TGTGCCAGCATCGAAGGACAGGGCAACTCTCTCGAGCAGTACTTC.

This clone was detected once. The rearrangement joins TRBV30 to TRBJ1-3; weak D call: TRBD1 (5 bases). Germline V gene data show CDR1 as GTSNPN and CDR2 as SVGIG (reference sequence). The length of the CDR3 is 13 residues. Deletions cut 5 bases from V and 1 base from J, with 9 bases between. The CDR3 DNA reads TGTGCCTGGGGGCAGGGATCTGGAAACACCATATATTTT. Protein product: CAWGQGSGNTIYF.

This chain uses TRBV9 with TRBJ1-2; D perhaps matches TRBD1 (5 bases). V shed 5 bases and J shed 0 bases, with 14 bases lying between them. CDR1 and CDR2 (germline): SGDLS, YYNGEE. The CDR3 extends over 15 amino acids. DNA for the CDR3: TGTGCCAGCAGTGGGGGGGGAGGGTCTAACTATGGCTACACCTTC. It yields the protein CASSGGGGSNYGYTF.

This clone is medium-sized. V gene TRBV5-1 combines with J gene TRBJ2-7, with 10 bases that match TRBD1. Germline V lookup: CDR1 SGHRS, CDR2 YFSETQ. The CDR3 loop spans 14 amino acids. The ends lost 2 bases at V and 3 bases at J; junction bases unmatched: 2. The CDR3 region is CASSFGTGDYEQYF. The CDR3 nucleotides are TGCGCCAGCAGCTTCGGGACAGGGGACTACGAGCAGTACTTC.

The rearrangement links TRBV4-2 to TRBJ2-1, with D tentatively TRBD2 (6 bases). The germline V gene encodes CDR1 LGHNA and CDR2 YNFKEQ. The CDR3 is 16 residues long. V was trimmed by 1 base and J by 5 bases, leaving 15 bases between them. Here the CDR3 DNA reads TGTGCCAGCAGCCAAGGAGTCGCGGGGATGAACAATGAGCAGTTCTTC. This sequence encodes CASSQGVAGMNNEQFF.

The chain's CDR3 is CASSHGSNQPQHF. Written as DNA, the CDR3 is TGTGCCAGTAGTCACGGTAGCAATCAGCCCCAGCATTTT. The V call is TRBV19, the J call TRBJ1-5, with unresolved D. The V and J ends lost 5 bases and 0 bases respectively, with 5 bases between them. Germline V CDR1 and CDR2: LNHDA, SQIVND (reference sequence). The CDR3 has 13 amino acids.

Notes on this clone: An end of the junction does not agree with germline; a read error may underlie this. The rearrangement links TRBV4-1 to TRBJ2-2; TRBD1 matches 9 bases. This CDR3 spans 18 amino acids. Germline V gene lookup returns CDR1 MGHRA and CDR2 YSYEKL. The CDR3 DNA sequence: TGCGCCAGCAGCAAACACGATCCACAGGGGGCGAATACCGGGGAGCTGTTTTTT. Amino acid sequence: CASSKHDPQGANTGELFF.

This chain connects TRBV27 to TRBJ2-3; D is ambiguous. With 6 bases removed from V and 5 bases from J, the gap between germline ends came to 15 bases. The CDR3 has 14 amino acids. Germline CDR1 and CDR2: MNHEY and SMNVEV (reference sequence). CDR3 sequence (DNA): TGTGCCAGCAGCCCCGCTGGGCCAGGAGATACGCAGTATTTT. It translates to CASSPAGPGDTQYF.

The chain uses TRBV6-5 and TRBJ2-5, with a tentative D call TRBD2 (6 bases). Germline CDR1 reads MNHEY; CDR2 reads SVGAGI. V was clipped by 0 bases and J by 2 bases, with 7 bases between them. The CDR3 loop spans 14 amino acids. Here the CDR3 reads CASSYSGGQETQYF. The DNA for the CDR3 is TGTGCCAGCAGTTACTCGGGAGGTCAAGAGACCCAGTACTTC.

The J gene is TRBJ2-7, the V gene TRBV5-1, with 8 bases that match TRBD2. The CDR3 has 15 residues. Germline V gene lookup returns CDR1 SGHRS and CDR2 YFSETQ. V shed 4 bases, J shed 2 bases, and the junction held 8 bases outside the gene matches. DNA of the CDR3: TGCGCCAGCAGCCGGACTAGCCTGACACCCTACGAGCAGTACTTC. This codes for CASSRTSLTPYEQYF.

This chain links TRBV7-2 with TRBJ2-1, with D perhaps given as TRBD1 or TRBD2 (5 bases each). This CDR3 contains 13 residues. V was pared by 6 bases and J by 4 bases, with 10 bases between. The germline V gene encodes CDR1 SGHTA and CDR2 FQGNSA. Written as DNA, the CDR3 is TGTGCCAGCAGATGGGGGAGATACAATGAGCAGTTCTTC. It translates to CASRWGRYNEQFF. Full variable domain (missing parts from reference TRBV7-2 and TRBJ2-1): GAGVSQSPSNKVTEKGKDVELRCDPISGHTALYWYRQSLGQGLEFLIYFQGNSAPDKSGLPSDRFSAERTGGSVSTLTIQRTQQEDSAVYLCASRWGRYNEQFFGPGTRLTVL.

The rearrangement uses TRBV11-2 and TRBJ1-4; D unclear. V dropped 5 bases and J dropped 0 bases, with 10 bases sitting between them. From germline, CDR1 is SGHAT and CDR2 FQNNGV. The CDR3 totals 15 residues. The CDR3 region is CASSPRKATNEKLFF. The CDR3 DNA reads TGTGCCAGCAGCCCCAGGAAAGCAACTAATGAAAAACTGTTTTTT.